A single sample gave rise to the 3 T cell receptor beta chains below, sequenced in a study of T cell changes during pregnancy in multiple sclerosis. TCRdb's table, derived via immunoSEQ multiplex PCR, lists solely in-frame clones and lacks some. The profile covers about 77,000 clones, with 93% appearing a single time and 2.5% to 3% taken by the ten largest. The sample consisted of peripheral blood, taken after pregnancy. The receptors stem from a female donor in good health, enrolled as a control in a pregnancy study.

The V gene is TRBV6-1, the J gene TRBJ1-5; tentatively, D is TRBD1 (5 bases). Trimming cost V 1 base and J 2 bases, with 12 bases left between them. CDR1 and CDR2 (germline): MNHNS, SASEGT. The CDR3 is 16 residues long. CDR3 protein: CASSEGAGLGNQPQHF. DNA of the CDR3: TGTGCCAGCAGTGAAGGGGCAGGGTTGGGCAATCAGCCCCAGCATTTT.

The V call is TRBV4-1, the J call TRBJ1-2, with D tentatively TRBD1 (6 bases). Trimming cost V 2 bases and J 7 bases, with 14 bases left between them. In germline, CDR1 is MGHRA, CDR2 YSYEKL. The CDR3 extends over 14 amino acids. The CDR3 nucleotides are TGCGCCAGCAGCCAATCAACAGGGTCTGTTGGCTACACCTTC. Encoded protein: CASSQSTGSVGYTF.

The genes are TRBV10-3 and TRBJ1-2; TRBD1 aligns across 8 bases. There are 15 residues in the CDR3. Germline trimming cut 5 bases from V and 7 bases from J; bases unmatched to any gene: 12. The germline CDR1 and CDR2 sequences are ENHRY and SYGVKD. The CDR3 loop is CAISPQGAQSGGYTF. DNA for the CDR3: TGTGCCATCAGTCCTCAGGGGGCGCAATCGGGTGGCTACACCTTC.